This passage covers 6 T cell receptor beta chains from one sample sequenced in a study of cytomegalovirus exposure and HLA in healthy donors. The primer mix had 60 Vbeta and 13 Jbeta primers. Sequenced by immunoSEQ multiplex PCR; TCRdb stores in-frame clones only, minus some. The table records around 100,000 clones, about three quarters of them present only once. Material: PBMCs. These TCRs come from a woman between 18 and 29 years old in good health and CMV-seropositive.

The V and J genes are TRBV9 and TRBJ1-1, with 8 bases that match TRBD1. V lost 2 bases to trimming and J lost 0 bases; unmatched junction nucleotides: 9. Germline V gene data show CDR1 as SGDLS and CDR2 as YYNGEE. This CDR3 comprises 17 residues. The CDR3 DNA reads TGTGCCAGCAGCGTGAACCCCGACAGGGGCATGAACACTGAAGCTTTCTTT. Translation gives CASSVNPDRGMNTEAFF.

This clone showed up just a few times. The V gene is TRBV6-5, the J gene TRBJ1-5; 7 bases match TRBD1. With 5 bases clipped from V and 0 bases from J, the junction kept 4 bases outside the gene matches. Germline V CDR1 and CDR2: MNHEY, SVGAGI. This CDR3 spans 15 amino acids. In DNA, the CDR3 is TGTGCCAGCAGTCCGACAGGGTCTAGCAATCAGCCCCAGCATTTT. Protein product: CASSPTGSSNQPQHF.

The rearrangement joins TRBV7-2 to TRBJ1-5, with TRBD1 matching 9 bases. Germline trimming cut 3 bases from V and 4 bases from J; bases unmatched to any gene: 4. The CDR3 is made up of 15 amino acids. Per the germline V gene, CDR1 is SGHTA and CDR2 is FQGNSA. CDR3 sequence reads: CASSFSGTGNQPQHF. In DNA form, the CDR3 reads TGTGCCAGCAGCTTCTCCGGGACAGGGAATCAGCCCCAGCATTTT.

This rearrangement joins TRBV18 to TRBJ1-1; D is unclear. Germline V gives CDR1 KGHSH, CDR2 LQKENI. The ends were cut back, 3 bases at V and 1 base at J, with 9 bases in the middle. The CDR3 sequence is 14 residues long. The DNA for the CDR3 is TGTGCCAGCTCACCTGGGCCCCAGAACACTGAAGCTTTCTTT. Translated: CASSPGPQNTEAFF.

A remark on this clone: Lacking the conserved final phenylalanine or tryptophan, this CDR3 likely reflects a read error. The gene calls are TRBV28 and TRBJ2-3; 10 bases match TRBD2. Germline loops: CDR1 MDHEN, CDR2 SYDVKM. Germline trimming cut 5 bases from V and 0 bases from J; bases unmatched to any gene: 8. CDR3 length: 17 residues. CDR3 residues: CASSTPTSGLSTDTQYV. The CDR3 nucleotides are TGTGCCAGCAGTACACCGACTAGCGGGTTGAGCACAGATACGCAGTATGTT.

V usage is TRBV5-1 and J usage is TRBJ1-1; maybe TRBD1 (5 bases). The CDR3 spans 16 residues. V dropped 4 bases and J dropped 0 bases, with 16 bases sitting between them. The germline V gene encodes CDR1 SGHRS and CDR2 YFSETQ. The CDR3 nucleotides are TGCGCCAGCAGCAAGGGACTTTACCAGATGAACACTGAAGCTTTCTTT. It yields the protein CASSKGLYQMNTEAFF. Variable domain in full (rest from reference TRBV5-1 and TRBJ1-1): KAGVTQTPRYLIKTRGQQVTLSCSPISGHRSVSWYQQTPGQGLQFLFEYFSETQRNKGNFPGRFSGRQFSNSRSEMNVSTLELGDSALYLCASSKGLYQMNTEAFFGQGTRLTVV.